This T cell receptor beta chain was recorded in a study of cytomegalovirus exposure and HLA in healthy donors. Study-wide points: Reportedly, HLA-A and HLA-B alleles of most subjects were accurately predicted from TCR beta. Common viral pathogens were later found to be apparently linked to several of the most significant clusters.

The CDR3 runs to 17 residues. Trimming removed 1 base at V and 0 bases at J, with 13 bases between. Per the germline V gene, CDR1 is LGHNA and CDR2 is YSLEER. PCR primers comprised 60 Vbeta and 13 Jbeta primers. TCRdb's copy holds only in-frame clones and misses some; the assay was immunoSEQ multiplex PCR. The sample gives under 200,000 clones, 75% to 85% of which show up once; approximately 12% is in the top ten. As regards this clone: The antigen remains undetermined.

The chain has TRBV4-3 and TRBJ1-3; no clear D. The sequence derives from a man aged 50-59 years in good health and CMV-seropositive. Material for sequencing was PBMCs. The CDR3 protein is CASSQVSGMSSGNTIYF. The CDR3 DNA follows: TGCGCCAGCAGCCAAGTCAGCGGCATGAGCTCTGGAAACACCATATATTTT.